This is a list of T cell receptor beta chains from one sample in a study of blood T cell repertoires in COVID-19. Libraries were prepared by immunoSEQ multiplex PCR; TCRdb keeps only in-frame clonotypes and omits some of them. The data show 250,000 or so clones, under 85% seen once. Sample: peripheral blood. Receptors were obtained from a man under 40 who had recovered from COVID-19. Each CDR3 is given with its conserved first and last residue. The D gene is left open where the match is weak. The size entry is marked missing in some rows and otherwise reads once, few, many or a size class.

few	TRBV7-2	TRBJ1-4	TRBD1	TGTGCCAGCAGCGTCCGACAGGGGAGCAGGGAAAAACTGTTTTTT	CASSVRQGSREKLFF
NA	TRBV6-5	TRBJ2-6	NA	TGTGCCACACGCGCAGGGGACGGGGCCAACGTCCTGACTTTC	CATRAGDGANVLTF
once	TRBV6-4	TRBJ1-5	NA	TGTGCCAGCAGTGATTGGGCGGGTCAGCCCCAGCATTTT	CASSDWAGQPQHF
NA	TRBV18	TRBJ2-7	TRBD2	TGTGCCAGCTCATCGACTAGCGGGGGGCACGAGCAGTACTTC	CASSSTSGGHEQYF
NA	TRBV18	TRBJ1-6	NA	TGTGCCAGCTCACCAGGTTCGGACAGAGGAAAATCACCCCTCCACTTT	CASSPGSDRGKSPLHF
NA	TRBV3-1/TRBV3-2	TRBJ2-3	NA	TGTGCCAGCAGCCAAGGGGGCCGAGAGGATACGCAGTATTTT	CASSQGGREDTQYF
many	TRBV14	TRBJ2-7	TRBD1	TGTGCCAGCAGCCAAGGGACAGGGCCATGGAGGGAGCAGTACTTC	CASSQGTGPWREQYF
NA	TRBV7-9	TRBJ1-3	NA	TGTGCCAGCAGGTCAAACCGGGGTCGCTCTGGAAACACCATATATTTT	CASRSNRGRSGNTIYF
NA	TRBV2	TRBJ1-1	NA	TGTGCCAGCGTCCTAGGAGGGGCCGGGAACACTGAAGCTTTCTTT	CASVLGGAGNTEAFF
NA	TRBV11-2	TRBJ1-4	NA	TGTGCCAGCAGCGTGGGGGGGCCTGTCGGGGAAAAACTGTTTTTT	CASSVGGPVGEKLFF
NA	TRBV5-1	TRBJ1-2	TRBD1	TGCGCCAGCAGCTCGGGGGGACAGGGAAACTATGGCTACACCTTC	CASSSGGQGNYGYTF
NA	TRBV19	TRBJ2-1	TRBD2	TGTGCCAGTAGTTCTCGGACTAGCGAGATCAATGAGCAGTTCTTC	CASSSRTSEINEQFF
NA	TRBV29-1	TRBJ1-3	NA	TGCAGCGTTGAAAGCGACTCTGGAAACACCATATATTTT	CSVESDSGNTIYF
NA	TRBV5-6	TRBJ1-2	TRBD1	TGTGCCAGTAACGCGGGACAGCTGGTAAACTATGGCTACACCTTC	CASNAGQLVNYGYTF
NA	TRBV6-5	TRBJ2-5	TRBD2	TGTGCCAGCAGTTACTACGCGGGGGGTCAAGAGACCCAGTACTTC	CASSYYAGGQETQYF
NA	TRBV7-2	TRBJ2-7	NA	TGTGCCAGCAGCTCCCCTCCCGGCGAGCAGTACTTC	CASSSPPGEQYF
NA	TRBV5-5	TRBJ1-2	NA	TGTGCCAGCAGCCGAGAGGAACTCTATGGCTACACCTTC	CASSREELYGYTF
NA	TRBV3-1/TRBV3-2	TRBJ1-1	NA	TGTGCCAGCAGCCAAGATCCGGGGGAGGGCACTGAAGCTTTCTTT	CASSQDPGEGTEAFF
NA	TRBV19	TRBJ2-1	NA	TGTGCCAGTAGTATTTACGGGAGCGGCAGGGTTGGCGATGAGCAGTTCTTC	CASSIYGSGRVGDEQFF
NA	TRBV5-6	TRBJ2-1	TRBD2	TGTGCCACCTTCCCGCAGGGACTAGTCAATGAGCAGTTCTTC	CATFPQGLVNEQFF
NA	TRBV11-2	TRBJ1-1	NA	TGTGCCAGCAGCTTAGATCCGGGATGGACTGAAGCTTTCTTT	CASSLDPGWTEAFF
NA	TRBV12-3/TRBV12-4	TRBJ1-1	TRBD1	TGTGCCAGCAGCCAACAGGGGGGATGGGGAGCTTTCTTT	CASSQQGGWGAFF
few	TRBV2	TRBJ2-7	NA	TGTGCCAGCAGTGCCTTCCAGGGCCAGCAGTACTTC	CASSAFQGQQYF
NA	TRBV3-1/TRBV3-2	TRBJ2-2	NA	TGTGCCAGCAGCCAAGGCGGGTCTGGCGCCGGGGAGCTGTTTTTT	CASSQGGSGAGELFF
NA	TRBV12-3/TRBV12-4	TRBJ1-2	NA	TGTGCCAGCAGTCGGACAGAGAACTATGGCTACACCTTC	CASSRTENYGYTF
few	TRBV23-1	TRBJ1-5	NA	TGCGCCAGCAGTCAAGTGGACATTTGGGGGGTATTGAGCAATCAGCCCCAGCATTTT	CASSQVDIWGVLSNQPQHF
NA	TRBV2	TRBJ1-5	NA	TGTGCCAGCAGAACAGGTCCAAGCAATCAGCCCCAGCATTTT	CASRTGPSNQPQHF
once	TRBV6-5	TRBJ2-5	NA	TGTGCCAGCAGTTATCGGGGTGTGGAGACCCAGTACTTC	CASSYRGVETQYF
NA	TRBV19	TRBJ2-5	NA	TGTGCCAGTAATCACGACAGCCAAGAGACCCAGTACTTC	CASNHDSQETQYF
few	TRBV11-3	TRBJ2-1	NA	TGTGCCAGCAGCTTAGACTCCCCGGGTTTTGTAGGGGCTAACAATGAGCAGTTCTTC	CASSLDSPGFVGANNEQFF
medium-sized	TRBV12-3/TRBV12-4	TRBJ1-2	TRBD1	TGTGCCAGCAGGAGGGGGCTTGGCTATGGCTACACCTTC	CASRRGLGYGYTF
NA	TRBV7-2	TRBJ2-5	TRBD2	TGTGCCAGCAGCTTAAATCCCCCGGGGGGGAGTCAAGAGACCCAGTACTTC	CASSLNPPGGSQETQYF
NA	TRBV5-4	TRBJ2-5	NA	TGTGCCCACGGGGGTTCTCAAGAGACCCAGTACTTC	CAHGGSQETQYF
NA	TRBV18	TRBJ1-6	NA	TGTGCCAGCCGGACAGACAGCTCCTATAATTCACCCCTCCACTTT	CASRTDSSYNSPLHF
NA	TRBV9	TRBJ2-3	NA	TGTGCCAGCAGCGTAGAGGGAGGACCTGGCACAGATACGCAGTATTTT	CASSVEGGPGTDTQYF
NA	TRBV7-8	TRBJ2-5	NA	TGTGCCAGCAACCAACCCAGGGGAGGGGAGACCCAGTACTTC	CASNQPRGGETQYF
NA	TRBV5-4	TRBJ1-4	NA	TGTGCCAGCAGCGCCACAGGTTCCGGTAATGAAAAACTGTTTTTT	CASSATGSGNEKLFF
NA	TRBV9	TRBJ2-5	NA	TGTGCCAGCAGCAAGAGGGCATCACCCCTCCAAGAGACCCAGTACTTC	CASSKRASPLQETQYF
once	TRBV29-1	TRBJ1-2	NA	TGCAGCGACTTCAACCCCCACGGGTATGGCTACACCTTC	CSDFNPHGYGYTF
NA	TRBV18	TRBJ2-7	NA	TGTGCCAGCTCACAGAGTCAGGGCTCCTCGTACGAGCAGTACTTC	CASSQSQGSSYEQYF
few	TRBV2	TRBJ2-1	TRBD1	TGTGCCAGCAGCGCGGGACAGGGGGCAAGAGGGAATGAGCAGTTCTTC	CASSAGQGARGNEQFF
NA	TRBV2	TRBJ2-1	NA	TGTGCCTGCCCAACGGGTTCCTACAATGAGCAGTTCTTC	CACPTGSYNEQFF
few	TRBV5-6	TRBJ1-1	NA	TGTGCCAGCAGCCTTGCGGGAACGAACACTGAAGCTTTCTTT	CASSLAGTNTEAFF
NA	TRBV15	TRBJ1-1	NA	TGTGCCACCAGCAGAGATCAACAGGGCGCTTTCTTT	CATSRDQQGAFF
NA	TRBV6-5	TRBJ2-2	TRBD1	TGTGCCAGCAGTTGGGGACAGGGAATTACCGGGGAGCTGTTTTTT	CASSWGQGITGELFF
NA	TRBV5-1	TRBJ1-6	NA	TGCGCCAGCAGCTTGGGGTCTCAATCTAAACCGTGGAATTCACCCCTCCACTTT	CASSLGSQSKPWNSPLHF
NA	TRBV7-8	TRBJ2-7	NA	TGTGCCAGCAGCCGGGGGGAGTGGGACATTTACGAGCAGTACTTC	CASSRGEWDIYEQYF
NA	TRBV5-1	TRBJ2-5	TRBD2	TGCGCCAGCAGCCTCGGGACTACCGGGCAGGAGACCCAGTACTTC	CASSLGTTGQETQYF
NA	TRBV11-2	TRBJ1-1	NA	TGTGCCAGCAGCTTGATCAGGGGCGCTGAAGCTTTCTTT	CASSLIRGAEAFF
NA	TRBV29-1	TRBJ2-5	NA	TGCAGCGTACCCTTGGGGGGAGCGTACCAAGAGACCCAGTACTTC	CSVPLGGAYQETQYF
once	TRBV19	TRBJ1-2	NA	TGTGCCAGTAGTATGGAATTTGGGGTAGACAGAGCTAACTATGGCTACACCTTC	CASSMEFGVDRANYGYTF
NA	TRBV7-9	TRBJ2-7	NA	TGTGCCAGCAGCTGGAGAAGTGCGTGGGAGCAGTACTTC	CASSWRSAWEQYF
few	TRBV3-1/TRBV3-2	TRBJ1-2	NA	TGTGCCAGCAGCCAAGAGCGGCACTATGGCTACACCTTC	CASSQERHYGYTF
NA	TRBV11-2	TRBJ1-1	NA	TGTGCCAGCAGCACTCAAGGGGGCACTGAAGCTTTCTTT	CASSTQGGTEAFF
NA	TRBV7-9	TRBJ1-5	NA	TGTGCCAGCAGCTTATCGGGGGTTAGCAATCAGCCCCAGCATTTT	CASSLSGVSNQPQHF